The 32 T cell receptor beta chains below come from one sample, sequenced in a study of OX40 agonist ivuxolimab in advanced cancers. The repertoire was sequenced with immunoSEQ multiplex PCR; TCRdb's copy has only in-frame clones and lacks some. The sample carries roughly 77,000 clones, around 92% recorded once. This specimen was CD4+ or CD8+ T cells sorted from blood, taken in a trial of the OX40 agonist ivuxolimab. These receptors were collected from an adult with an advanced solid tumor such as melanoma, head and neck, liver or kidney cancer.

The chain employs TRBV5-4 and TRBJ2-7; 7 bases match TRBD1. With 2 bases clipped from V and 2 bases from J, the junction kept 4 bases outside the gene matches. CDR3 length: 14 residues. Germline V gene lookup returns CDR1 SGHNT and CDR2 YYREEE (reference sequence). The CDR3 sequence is CASSLKGQTYEQYF. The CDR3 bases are TGTGCCAGCAGCTTAAAGGGACAGACCTACGAGCAGTACTTC.

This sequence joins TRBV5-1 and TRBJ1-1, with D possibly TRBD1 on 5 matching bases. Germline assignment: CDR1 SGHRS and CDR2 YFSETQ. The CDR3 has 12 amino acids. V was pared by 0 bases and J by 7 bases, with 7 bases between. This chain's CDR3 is CASSLVGGEAFF. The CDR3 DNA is TGCGCCAGCAGCTTGGTCGGGGGTGAAGCTTTCTTT.

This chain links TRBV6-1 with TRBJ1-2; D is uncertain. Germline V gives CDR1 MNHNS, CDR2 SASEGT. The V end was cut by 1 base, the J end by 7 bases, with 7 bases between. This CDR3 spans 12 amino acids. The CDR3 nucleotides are TGTGCCAGCAGTGAAGGTCTCTCTGGCTACACCTTC. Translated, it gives CASSEGLSGYTF.

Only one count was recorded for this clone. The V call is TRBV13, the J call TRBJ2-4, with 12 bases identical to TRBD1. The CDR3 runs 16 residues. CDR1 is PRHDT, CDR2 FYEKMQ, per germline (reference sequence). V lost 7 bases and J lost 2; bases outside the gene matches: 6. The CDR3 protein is CASTAGTGGTKNIQYF. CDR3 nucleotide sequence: TGTGCCAGCACCGCCGGGACAGGGGGCACCAAAAACATTCAGTACTTC. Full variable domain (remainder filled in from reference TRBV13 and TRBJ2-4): AAGVIQSPRHLIKEKRETATLKCYPIPRHDTVYWYQQGPGQDPQFLISFYEKMQSDKGSIPDRFSAQQFSDYHSELNMSSLELGDSALYFCASTAGTGGTKNIQYFGAGTRLSVL.

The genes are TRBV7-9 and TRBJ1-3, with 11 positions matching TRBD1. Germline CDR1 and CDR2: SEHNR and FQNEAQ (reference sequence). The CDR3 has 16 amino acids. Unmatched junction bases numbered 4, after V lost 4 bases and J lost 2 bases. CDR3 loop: CASSSSDRGPGNTIYF. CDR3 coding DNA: TGTGCCAGCAGCTCATCGGACAGGGGGCCTGGAAACACCATATATTTT.

This chain's CDR3 is CASSPLYGDEQFF. The CDR3 nucleotides are TGTGCCAGCAGTCCTCTCTACGGGGATGAGCAGTTCTTC. The chain carries TRBV27 and TRBJ2-1; possibly TRBD2 for D (5 bases). Germline CDR1 is MNHEY and CDR2 is SMNVEV (reference sequence). With 5 bases removed from V and 8 bases from J, the gap between germline ends came to 13 bases. This CDR3 has 13 amino acids.

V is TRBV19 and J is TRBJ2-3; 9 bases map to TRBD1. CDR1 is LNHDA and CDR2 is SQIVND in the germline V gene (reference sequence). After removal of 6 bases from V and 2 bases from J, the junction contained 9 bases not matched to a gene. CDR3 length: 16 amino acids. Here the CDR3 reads CASSRDRETLTDTQYF. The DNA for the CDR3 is TGTGCCAGTAGCCGGGACAGGGAAACCCTCACAGATACGCAGTATTTT.

The CDR3: CASSIGTETQYF. CDR3 DNA: TGTGCCAGTAGTATAGGCACTGAGACCCAGTACTTC. The rearrangement uses TRBV19 and TRBJ2-5, with D unclear. The V end was cut by 1 base, the J end by 5 bases, with 5 bases between. CDR1 is LNHDA and CDR2 is SQIVND in the germline V gene (reference sequence). This CDR3 has 12 residues.

This CDR3 is CASRGSETQYF. The DNA of the CDR3 is TGCGCCAGCAGAGGGTCAGAGACCCAGTACTTC. The V and J genes are TRBV10-2 and TRBJ2-5; D unclear. There are 11 residues in the CDR3. Per the germline V gene, CDR1 is WSHSY and CDR2 is SAAADI. Trimming stripped 6 bases from V and 4 bases from J, with 6 bases between.

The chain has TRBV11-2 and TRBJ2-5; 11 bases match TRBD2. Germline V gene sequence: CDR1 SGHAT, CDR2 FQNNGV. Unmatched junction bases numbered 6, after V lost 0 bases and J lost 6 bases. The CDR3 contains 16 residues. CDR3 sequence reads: CASSLDWASGGKTQYF. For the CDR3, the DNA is TGTGCCAGCAGCTTAGATTGGGCTAGCGGGGGGAAGACCCAGTACTTC.

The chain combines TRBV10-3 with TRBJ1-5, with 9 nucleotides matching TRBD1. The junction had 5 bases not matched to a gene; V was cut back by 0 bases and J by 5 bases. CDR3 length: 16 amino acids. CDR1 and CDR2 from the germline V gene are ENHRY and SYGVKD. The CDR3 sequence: CAISESGTGIDQPQHF. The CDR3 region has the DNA TGTGCCATCAGTGAGTCGGGGACAGGGATAGATCAGCCCCAGCATTTT.

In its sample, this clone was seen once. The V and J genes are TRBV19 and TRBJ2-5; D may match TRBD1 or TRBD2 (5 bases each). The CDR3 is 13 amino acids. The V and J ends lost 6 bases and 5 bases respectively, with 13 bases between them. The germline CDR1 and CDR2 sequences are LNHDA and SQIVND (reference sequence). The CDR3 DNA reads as TGTGCCAGTAGCAGGGCTAGCTGGGAGACCCAGTACTTC. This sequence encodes CASSRASWETQYF.

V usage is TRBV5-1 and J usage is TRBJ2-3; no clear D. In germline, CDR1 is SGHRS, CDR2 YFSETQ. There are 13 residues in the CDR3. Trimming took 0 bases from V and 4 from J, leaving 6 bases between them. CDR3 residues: CASSLDSPDTQYF. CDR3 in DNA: TGCGCCAGCAGCTTGGATTCCCCAGATACGCAGTATTTT.

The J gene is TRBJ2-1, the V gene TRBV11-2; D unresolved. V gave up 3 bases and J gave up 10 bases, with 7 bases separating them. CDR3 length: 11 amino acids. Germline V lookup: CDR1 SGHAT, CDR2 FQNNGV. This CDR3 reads CASSLRWEQFF. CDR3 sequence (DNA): TGTGCCAGCAGCTTGCGGTGGGAGCAGTTCTTC.

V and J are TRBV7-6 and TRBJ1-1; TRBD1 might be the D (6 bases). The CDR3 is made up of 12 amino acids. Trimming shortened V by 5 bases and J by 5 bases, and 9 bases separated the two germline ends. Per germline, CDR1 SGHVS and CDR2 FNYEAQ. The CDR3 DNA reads TGTGCCAGCAGCGGAGGGGGGACTGAAGCTTTCTTT. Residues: CASSGGGTEAFF.

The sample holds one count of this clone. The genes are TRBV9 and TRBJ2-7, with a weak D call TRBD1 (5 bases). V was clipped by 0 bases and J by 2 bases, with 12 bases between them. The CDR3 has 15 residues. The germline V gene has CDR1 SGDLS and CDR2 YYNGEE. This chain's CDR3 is CASSVGGWIPYEQYF. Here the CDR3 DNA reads TGTGCCAGCAGCGTAGGGGGCTGGATTCCCTACGAGCAGTACTTC.

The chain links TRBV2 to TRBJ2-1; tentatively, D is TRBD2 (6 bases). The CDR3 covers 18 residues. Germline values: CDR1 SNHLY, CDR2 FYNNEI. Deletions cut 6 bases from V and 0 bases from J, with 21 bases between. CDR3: CASRERAPALSSYNEQFF. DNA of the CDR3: TGTGCCAGCAGGGAGCGGGCCCCGGCTCTGAGCTCCTACAATGAGCAGTTCTTC.

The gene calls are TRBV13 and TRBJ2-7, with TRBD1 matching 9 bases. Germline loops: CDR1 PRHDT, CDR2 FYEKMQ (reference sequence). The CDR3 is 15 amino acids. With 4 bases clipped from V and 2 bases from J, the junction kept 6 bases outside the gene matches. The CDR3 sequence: CASSSRDRVAYEQYF. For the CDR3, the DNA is TGTGCCAGCAGCTCCCGGGACAGGGTAGCCTACGAGCAGTACTTC.

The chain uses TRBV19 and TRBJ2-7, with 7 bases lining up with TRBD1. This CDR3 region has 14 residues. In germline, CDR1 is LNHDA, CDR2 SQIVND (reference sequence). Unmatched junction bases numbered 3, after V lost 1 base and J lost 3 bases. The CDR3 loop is CASSIGQGYYEQYF. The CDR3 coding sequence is TGTGCCAGTAGTATAGGACAGGGATACTACGAGCAGTACTTC. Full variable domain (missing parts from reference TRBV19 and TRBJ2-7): DGGITQSPKYLFRKEGQNVTLSCEQNLNHDAMYWYRQDPGQGLRLIYYSQIVNDFQKGDIAEGYSVSREKKESFPLTVTSAQKNPTAFYLCASSIGQGYYEQYFGPGTRLTVT.

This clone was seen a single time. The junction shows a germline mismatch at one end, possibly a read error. The CDR3 spells CASSPGPSGGDF. CDR3 nucleotides: TGTGCCAGCAGCCCCGGTCCCTCGGGGGGGGACTTC. The chain links TRBV5-6 to TRBJ2-4; 8 nucleotides align to TRBD2. This CDR3 comprises 12 residues. CDR1 is SGHDT, CDR2 YYEEEE, per germline.

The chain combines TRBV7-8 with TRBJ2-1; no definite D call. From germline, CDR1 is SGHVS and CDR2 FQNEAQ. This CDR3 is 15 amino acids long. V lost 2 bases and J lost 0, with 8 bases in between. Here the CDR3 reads CASSLSRSSYNEQFF. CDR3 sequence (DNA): TGTGCCAGCAGCTTATCGAGGAGCTCCTACAATGAGCAGTTCTTC.

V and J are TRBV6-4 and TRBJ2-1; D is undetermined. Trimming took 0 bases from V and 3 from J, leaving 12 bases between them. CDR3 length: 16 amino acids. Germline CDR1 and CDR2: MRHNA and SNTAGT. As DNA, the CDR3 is TGTGCCAGCAGTGACTCCGTCGGACCCCTCTACAATGAGCAGTTCTTC. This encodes CASSDSVGPLYNEQFF.

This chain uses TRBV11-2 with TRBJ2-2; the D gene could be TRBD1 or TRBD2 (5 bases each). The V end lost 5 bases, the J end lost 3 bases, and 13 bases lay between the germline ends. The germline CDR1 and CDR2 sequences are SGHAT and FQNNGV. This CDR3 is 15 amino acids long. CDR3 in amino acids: CASSPVGPYTGELFF. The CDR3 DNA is TGTGCCAGCAGCCCGGTGGGACCTTACACCGGGGAGCTGTTTTTT.

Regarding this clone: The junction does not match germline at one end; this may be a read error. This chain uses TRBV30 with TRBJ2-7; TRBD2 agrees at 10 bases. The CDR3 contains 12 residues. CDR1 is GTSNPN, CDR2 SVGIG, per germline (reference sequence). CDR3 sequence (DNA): TGTGTCTGGACTAGCGGACCCCACGAGCAGTACTTC. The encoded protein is CVWTSGPHEQYF.

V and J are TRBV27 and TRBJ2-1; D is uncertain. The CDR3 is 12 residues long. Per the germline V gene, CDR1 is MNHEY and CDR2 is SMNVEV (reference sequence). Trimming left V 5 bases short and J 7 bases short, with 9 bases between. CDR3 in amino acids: CASSVIGNEQFF. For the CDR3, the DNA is TGTGCCAGCAGTGTCATAGGGAATGAGCAGTTCTTC.

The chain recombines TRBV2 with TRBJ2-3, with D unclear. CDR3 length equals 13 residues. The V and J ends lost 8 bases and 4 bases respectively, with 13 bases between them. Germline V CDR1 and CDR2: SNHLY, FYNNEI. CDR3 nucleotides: TGTGCCAGCCTGGGTGCTTTTTCAGATACGCAGTATTTT. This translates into CASLGAFSDTQYF.

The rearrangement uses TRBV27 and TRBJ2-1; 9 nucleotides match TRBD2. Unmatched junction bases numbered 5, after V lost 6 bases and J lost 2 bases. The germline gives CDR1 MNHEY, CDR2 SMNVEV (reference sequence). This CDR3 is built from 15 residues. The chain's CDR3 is CASSRSGGTYNEQFF. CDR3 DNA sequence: TGTGCCAGCAGCCGTAGCGGGGGCACCTACAATGAGCAGTTCTTC.

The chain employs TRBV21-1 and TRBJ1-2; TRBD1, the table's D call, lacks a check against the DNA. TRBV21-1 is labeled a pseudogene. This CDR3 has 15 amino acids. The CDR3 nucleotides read TGTGCCAGCAGCAAACTTAGCACAGGGGGCGATGGCTACACCTTC. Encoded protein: CASSKLSTGGDGYTF.

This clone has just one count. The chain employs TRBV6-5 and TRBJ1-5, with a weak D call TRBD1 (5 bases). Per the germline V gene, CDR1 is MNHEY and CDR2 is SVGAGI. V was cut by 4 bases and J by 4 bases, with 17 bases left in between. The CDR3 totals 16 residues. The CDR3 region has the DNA TGTGCCAGCAGTTCCTCCCGGTCCGGGGGGAATCAGCCCCAGCATTTT. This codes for CASSSSRSGGNQPQHF.

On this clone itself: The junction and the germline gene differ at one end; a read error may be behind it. The CDR3 here is CASSLVGPEVF. Written as DNA, the CDR3 is TGTGCCAGCAGCTTAGTAGGGCCCGAGGTCTTC. The J gene is TRBJ2-1, the V gene TRBV7-9; D uncertain. The germline V gene encodes CDR1 SEHNR and CDR2 FQNEAQ (reference sequence). The CDR3 is made up of 11 amino acids.

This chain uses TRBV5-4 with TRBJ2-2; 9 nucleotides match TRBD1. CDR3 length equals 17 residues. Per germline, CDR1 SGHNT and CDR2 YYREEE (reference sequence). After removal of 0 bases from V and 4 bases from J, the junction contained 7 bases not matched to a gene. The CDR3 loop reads CASSLATRDRVTGELFF. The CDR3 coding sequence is TGTGCCAGCAGCTTGGCCACAAGGGACAGGGTCACCGGGGAGCTGTTTTTT. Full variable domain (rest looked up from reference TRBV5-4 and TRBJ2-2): ETGVTQSPTHLIKTRGQQVTLRCSSQSGHNTVSWYQQALGQGPQFIFQYYREEENGRGNFPPRFSGLQFPNYSSELNVNALELDDSALYLCASSLATRDRVTGELFFGEGSRLTVL.

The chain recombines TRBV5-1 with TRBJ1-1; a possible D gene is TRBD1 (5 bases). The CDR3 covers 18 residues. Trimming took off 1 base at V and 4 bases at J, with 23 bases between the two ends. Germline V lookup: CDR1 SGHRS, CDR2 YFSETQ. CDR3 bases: TGCGCCAGCAGCTTGACGGGGATGGAAAGGACATGGATCACTGAAGCTTTCTTT. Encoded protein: CASSLTGMERTWITEAFF.